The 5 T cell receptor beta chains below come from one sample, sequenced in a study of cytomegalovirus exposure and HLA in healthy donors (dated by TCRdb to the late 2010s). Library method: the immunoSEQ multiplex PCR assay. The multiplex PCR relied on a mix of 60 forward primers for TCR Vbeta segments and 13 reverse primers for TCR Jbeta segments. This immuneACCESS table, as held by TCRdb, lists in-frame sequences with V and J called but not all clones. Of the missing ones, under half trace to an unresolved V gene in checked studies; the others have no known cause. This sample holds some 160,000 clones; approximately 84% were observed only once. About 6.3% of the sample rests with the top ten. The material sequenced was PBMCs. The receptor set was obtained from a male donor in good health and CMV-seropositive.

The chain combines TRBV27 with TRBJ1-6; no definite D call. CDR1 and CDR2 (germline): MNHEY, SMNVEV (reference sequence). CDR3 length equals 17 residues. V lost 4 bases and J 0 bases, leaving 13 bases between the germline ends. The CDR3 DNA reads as TGTGCCAGCAGTTACCGGGTCTTTCCCTCCTATAATTCACCCCTCCACTTT. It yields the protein CASSYRVFPSYNSPLHF.

The CDR3 DNA is TGTGCCAGCAGTTTCAGAGGGAATGGCTACACCTTC. This codes for CASSFRGNGYTF. The genes are TRBV28 and TRBJ1-2; D is unclear. The CDR3 covers 12 residues. Germline CDR1 MDHEN, CDR2 SYDVKM. With 3 bases removed from V and 6 bases from J, the gap between germline ends came to 8 bases.

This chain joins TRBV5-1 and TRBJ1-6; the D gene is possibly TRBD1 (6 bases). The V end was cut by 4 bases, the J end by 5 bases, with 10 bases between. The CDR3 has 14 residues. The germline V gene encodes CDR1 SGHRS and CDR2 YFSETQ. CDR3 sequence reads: CASSPDRNNSPLHF. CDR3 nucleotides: TGCGCCAGCAGCCCCGACAGGAATAATTCACCCCTCCACTTT.

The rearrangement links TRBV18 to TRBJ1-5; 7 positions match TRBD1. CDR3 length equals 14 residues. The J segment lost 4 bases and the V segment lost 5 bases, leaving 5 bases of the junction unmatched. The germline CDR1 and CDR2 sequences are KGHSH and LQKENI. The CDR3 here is CASSSDRENQPQHF. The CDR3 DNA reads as TGTGCCAGCTCATCCGACAGGGAAAATCAGCCCCAGCATTTT.

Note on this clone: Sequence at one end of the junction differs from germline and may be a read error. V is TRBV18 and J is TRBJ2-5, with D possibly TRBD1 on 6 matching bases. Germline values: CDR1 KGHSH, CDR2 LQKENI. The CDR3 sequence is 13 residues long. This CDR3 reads CACSRTAQETQYF. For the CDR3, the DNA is TGTGCCTGCTCGCGGACAGCCCAAGAGACCCAGTACTTC.